These 24 T cell receptor beta chains were all obtained from the same sample, sequenced in a study of beta chain features in type 1 diabetes. Sequenced material consisted of expressed TCRB transcripts (all of the isolated RNA was reverse transcribed). The repertoire was sequenced with immunoSEQ multiplex PCR; TCRdb's copy has only in-frame clones and lacks some. This table holds 620,000 or so clones, less than 20% found once. Sequencing input: naive CD4+ T cells from blood. These receptors originate from a man younger than 30 in good health.

This clone was seen only a few times. The genes are TRBV7-2 and TRBJ2-7, with TRBD2 matching 11 bases. This CDR3 region has 17 residues. The germline CDR1 and CDR2 sequences are SGHTA and FQGNSA. The V segment lost 5 bases and the J segment 7 bases; nucleotides outside the gene matches: 16. CDR3 in DNA: TGTGCCAGCAGCGTAAAGCCGGGACTAGCGGAGGGGATAGAGCAGTACTTC. It is translated as CASSVKPGLAEGIEQYF. The complete variable domain, with remaining parts taken from reference TRBV7-2 and TRBJ2-7, reads GAGVSQSPSNKVTEKGKDVELRCDPISGHTALYWYRQSLGQGLEFLIYFQGNSAPDKSGLPSDRFSAERTGGSVSTLTIQRTQQEDSAVYLCASSVKPGLAEGIEQYFGPGTRLTVT.

This clone was detected a few times. The chain has TRBV10-3 and TRBJ2-5; D may match TRBD1 or TRBD2 (6 bases each). Per germline, CDR1 ENHRY and CDR2 SYGVKD. This CDR3 region has 15 residues. V lost 0 bases and J lost 4, with 12 bases in between. The CDR3 here is CAISESLQGGETQYF. The CDR3 bases are TGTGCCATCAGTGAGTCGCTACAGGGAGGAGAGACCCAGTACTTC.

A few counts support this clone. This chain joins TRBV28 and TRBJ1-5; D unresolved. CDR1 and CDR2 from the germline V gene are MDHEN and SYDVKM. V was pared by 4 bases and J by 4 bases, with 5 bases between. There are 12 residues in the CDR3. The CDR3 protein is CASSSWNQPQHF. The CDR3 bases are TGTGCCAGCAGTTCCTGGAATCAGCCCCAGCATTTT.

This clone was counted a few times. The chain is built from TRBV6-1 and TRBJ1-6, with D unresolved. V shed 11 bases and J shed 5 bases, with 13 bases lying between them. This CDR3 region has 13 residues. In germline, CDR1 is MNHNS, CDR2 SASEGT. CDR3 sequence reads: CAEGQENNSPLHF. DNA for the CDR3: TGTGCCGAAGGTCAGGAGAATAATTCACCCCTCCACTTT.

Notes on this clone: In the same sample, other DNA sequences code for this CDR3. The chain combines TRBV7-2 with TRBJ2-7; 7 bases align to TRBD2. The ends lost 4 bases at V and 2 bases at J; junction bases unmatched: 2. Germline V gene lookup returns CDR1 SGHTA and CDR2 FQGNSA. The CDR3 totals 13 residues. Written as DNA, the CDR3 is TGTGCCAGCAGCTCCCGGGAGGCCTACGAGCAGTACTTC. It is translated as CASSSREAYEQYF.

This clone showed up just once. The chain employs TRBV28 and TRBJ2-2; D is perhaps TRBD1 (6 bases). Germline CDR1 reads MDHEN; CDR2 reads SYDVKM. The V gene lost 5 bases and the J gene lost 2 bases, with 12 bases spanning the gap. The CDR3 is made up of 15 amino acids. The CDR3: CASSPPDRNTGELFF. The CDR3 DNA follows: TGTGCCAGCAGTCCCCCGGACAGAAACACCGGGGAGCTGTTTTTT.

V and J are TRBV28 and TRBJ2-3, with 8 bases aligning to TRBD1. Germline V gene data show CDR1 as MDHEN and CDR2 as SYDVKM. This CDR3 spans 14 amino acids. Trimming cost V 7 bases and J 6 bases; bases outside gene matches: 9. The CDR3 spells CASIVRGLGDTQYF. Written as DNA, the CDR3 is TGTGCCAGCATAGTCAGGGGGCTTGGGGATACGCAGTATTTT.

This clone was seen a handful of times. J is TRBJ2-3 and V is TRBV29-1, with D uncertain. The CDR3 has 15 residues. V was pared by 2 bases and J by 0 bases, with 12 bases between. From germline, CDR1 is SQVTM and CDR2 ANQGSEA. The CDR3 sequence is CSVEPGSPSTDTQYF. CDR3 coding DNA: TGCAGCGTTGAACCCGGCTCCCCTAGCACAGATACGCAGTATTTT.

This clone was seen repeatedly, ten times or more. This sequence joins TRBV23-1 and TRBJ1-4, with D uncertain. Being an ORF, TRBV23-1 has a function that is uncertain. V dropped 2 bases and J dropped 7 bases, with 17 bases sitting between them. CDR3 length: 16 amino acids. The CDR3 sequence is CASSQGWVAATEKLFF. The CDR3 DNA follows: TGCGCCAGCAGTCAAGGTTGGGTCGCTGCTACTGAAAAACTGTTTTTT.

The chain's CDR3 is CATSRDRLHTDTQYF. The CDR3 DNA sequence: TGTGCCACCAGCAGAGATCGATTGCATACAGATACGCAGTATTTT. This chain connects TRBV15 to TRBJ2-3; D gene uncertain. The CDR3 is 15 residues long. Germline V gene lookup returns CDR1 LNHNV and CDR2 YYDKDF (reference sequence). V was shortened by 0 bases and J by 3 bases, with 10 bases between the two germline ends.

The genes are TRBV29-1 and TRBJ2-1; D possibly corresponds to TRBD1 (6 bases). V lost 3 bases, J lost 6 bases, and 15 bases lay in between. The CDR3 has 14 amino acids. Germline-derived CDR1 and CDR2 are SQVTM and ANQGSEA. CDR3 nucleotides: TGCAGCGTTGACCGGGACACCATTGGCAATGAGCAGTTCTTC. Protein: CSVDRDTIGNEQFF.

This clone was recorded a few times. This chain joins TRBV27 and TRBJ1-1; D might be TRBD1 (5 bases). This CDR3 contains 14 residues. CDR1 is MNHEY, CDR2 SMNVEV, per germline (reference sequence). V gave up 2 bases and J gave up 3 bases, with 10 bases separating them. The CDR3 DNA follows: TGTGCCAGCAGTTTACCAGGAGGGGACACTGAAGCTTTCTTT. Translated, it gives CASSLPGGDTEAFF.

The rearrangement joins TRBV5-6 to TRBJ1-1; possible D gene TRBD1, 5 bases. This CDR3 has 12 residues. Germline assignment: CDR1 SGHDT and CDR2 YYEEEE. Trimming stripped 4 bases from V and 9 bases from J, with 13 bases between. CDR3 region: CASSRPGLQAFF. CDR3 DNA: TGTGCCAGCAGCCGCCCAGGGTTACAAGCTTTCTTT.

In its sample, this clone was seen a few times. V gene TRBV10-3 combines with J gene TRBJ1-2; 7 bases are a match to TRBD1. Germline lookup yields CDR1 ENHRY and CDR2 SYGVKD. This CDR3 has 13 residues. V lost 7 bases and J lost 4; bases outside the gene matches: 6. The CDR3 nucleotides read TGTGCCATCAACAGGGACAGTCGCTATGGCTACACCTTC. Translation: CAINRDSRYGYTF.

The gene calls are TRBV28 and TRBJ1-2; no clear D. V shed 4 bases and J shed 0 bases, with 6 bases lying between them. This CDR3 has 13 amino acids. Germline V gene lookup returns CDR1 MDHEN and CDR2 SYDVKM. CDR3: CASSSSPNYGYTF. The CDR3 coding sequence is TGTGCCAGCAGTTCTTCTCCTAACTATGGCTACACCTTC.

There are a few counts of this clone. The sample carries other DNA sequences with the same CDR3. The chain employs TRBV25-1 and TRBJ1-1, with D possibly TRBD1 on 5 matching bases. The V gene lost 4 bases and the J gene lost 5 bases, with 11 bases spanning the gap. The CDR3 runs 13 residues. CDR1 and CDR2 from the germline V gene are MGHDK and SYGVNS. The CDR3 sequence: CASSGQGFTEAFF. In nucleotides, the CDR3 is TGTGCCAGCAGTGGGCAGGGATTTACTGAAGCTTTCTTT.

J is TRBJ1-2 and V is TRBV7-2, with D perhaps matching TRBD1 (5 bases). The length of the CDR3 is 15 residues. Germline V gene lookup returns CDR1 SGHTA and CDR2 FQGNSA. The ends were cut back, 2 bases at V and 3 bases at J, with 13 bases in the middle. For the CDR3, the DNA is TGTGCCAGCAGCTTAAGGTGGGGGACGGACTATGGCTACACCTTC. It encodes CASSLRWGTDYGYTF. Looking up the rest from reference TRBV7-2 and TRBJ1-2 gives the full variable domain: GAGVSQSPSNKVTEKGKDVELRCDPISGHTALYWYRQSLGQGLEFLIYFQGNSAPDKSGLPSDRFSAERTGGSVSTLTIQRTQQEDSAVYLCASSLRWGTDYGYTFGSGTRLTVV.

This clone was detected a few times. The chain links TRBV10-3 to TRBJ2-1; D perhaps matches TRBD2 (5 bases). The germline CDR1 and CDR2 sequences are ENHRY and SYGVKD. V dropped 0 bases and J dropped 4 bases, with 10 bases sitting between them. The CDR3 runs to 15 residues. In DNA, the CDR3 is TGTGCCATCAGTGAGTCCACGGGATTATACAATGAGCAGTTCTTC. As protein: CAISESTGLYNEQFF.

This clone was counted a few times. The rearrangement links TRBV28 to TRBJ2-6; D remains ambiguous. The CDR3 sequence is 13 residues long. The V end lost 7 bases, the J end lost 2 bases, and 6 bases lay between the germline ends. The germline V gene encodes CDR1 MDHEN and CDR2 SYDVKM. CDR3 DNA sequence: TGTGCCAGCACCCAGACTGGGGCCAACGTCCTGACTTTC. This translates into CASTQTGANVLTF. The full variable domain, its missing parts supplied by reference TRBV28 and TRBJ2-6, is DVKVTQSSRYLVKRTGEKVFLECVQDMDHENMFWYRQDPGLGLRLIYFSYDVKMKEKGDIPEGYSVSREKKERFSLILESASTNQTSMYLCASTQTGANVLTFGAGSRLTVL.

The chain uses TRBV6-5 and TRBJ1-5, with 7 nucleotides matching TRBD1. In germline, CDR1 is MNHEY, CDR2 SVGAGI. The CDR3 spans 14 residues. The J segment lost 0 bases and the V segment lost 6 bases, leaving 2 bases of the junction unmatched. This chain's CDR3 is CASRTGFSNQPQHF. CDR3 nucleotide sequence: TGTGCCAGCAGGACAGGGTTTAGCAATCAGCCCCAGCATTTT.

This chain uses TRBV6-5 with TRBJ1-2; D might be TRBD1 (5 bases). The CDR3 runs 15 residues. The V end was cut by 0 bases, the J end by 1 base, with 9 bases between. Germline CDR1 and CDR2: MNHEY and SVGAGI. The CDR3 nucleotides read TGTGCCAGCAGTTACTCCAGGAGGGGTAACTATGGCTACACCTTC. It yields the protein CASSYSRRGNYGYTF.

This clone was seen a handful of times. V is TRBV5-4 and J is TRBJ1-2; D gene ambiguous. Germline CDR1 and CDR2: SGHNT and YYREEE (reference sequence). The germline V and J ends were trimmed by 0 bases and 8 bases, with 11 bases remaining between them. This CDR3 spans 13 amino acids. The CDR3 nucleotides read TGTGCCAGCAGCTTGGCAGTACTAGGCGGCTACACCTTC. This codes for CASSLAVLGGYTF.

In its sample, this clone was seen a few times. The chain combines TRBV30 with TRBJ1-2, with D perhaps matching TRBD1 (5 bases). V lost 0 bases, J lost 8 bases, and 16 bases lay in between. Germline V gene data show CDR1 as GTSNPN and CDR2 as SVGIG (reference sequence). The CDR3 length is 14 residues. DNA for the CDR3: TGTGCCTGGAGTGTACCTCGACGGGGCTCAGGCTACACCTTC. Its translation: CAWSVPRRGSGYTF.

This rearrangement joins TRBV9 to TRBJ1-2, with D hard to call. The V gene lost 0 bases and the J gene lost 4 bases, with 10 bases spanning the gap. The CDR3 covers 14 residues. The germline V gene encodes CDR1 SGDLS and CDR2 YYNGEE. In DNA, the CDR3 is TGTGCCAGCAGCGTAGACCAGATTTCCTATGGCTACACCTTC. The encoded protein is CASSVDQISYGYTF.